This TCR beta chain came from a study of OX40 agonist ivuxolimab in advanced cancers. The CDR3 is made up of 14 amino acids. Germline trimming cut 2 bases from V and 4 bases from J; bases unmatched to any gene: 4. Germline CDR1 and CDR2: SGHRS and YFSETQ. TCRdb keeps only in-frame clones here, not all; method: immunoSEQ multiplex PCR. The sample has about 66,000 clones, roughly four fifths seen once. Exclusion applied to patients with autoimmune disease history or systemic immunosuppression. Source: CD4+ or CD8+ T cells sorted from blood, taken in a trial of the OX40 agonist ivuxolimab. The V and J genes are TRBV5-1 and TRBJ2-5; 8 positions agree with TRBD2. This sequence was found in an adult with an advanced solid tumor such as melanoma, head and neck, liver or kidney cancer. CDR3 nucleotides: TGCGCCAGCAGCTTTTCTACTAGCGGAGAGACCCAGTACTTC. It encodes CASSFSTSGETQYF.